The TCR beta chain under discussion was sequenced for a study of OX40 agonist ivuxolimab in advanced cancers. General observations from the study: Average numbers of expanded clones were greater in CD8+ T cells than in CD4+.

About this clone: Its antigen remains unidentified.

The length of the CDR3 is 16 residues. Assay used: immunoSEQ multiplex PCR; TCRdb lists only in-frame clones, some missing. This table holds about 80,000 clones, about 83% found once. The material was CD4+ or CD8+ T cells sorted from blood, obtained in a trial of the OX40 agonist ivuxolimab. The gene calls are TRBV7-5 and TRBJ2-2; TRBD2, the table's D call, lacks a check against the DNA. TRBV7-5 is a pseudogene segment. This clonotype was sampled from an adult with an advanced solid tumor such as melanoma, head and neck, liver or kidney cancer. The CDR3 spells CARSSEARDFTGELFF. The CDR3 region has the DNA TGTGCCAGAAGCTCCGAGGCTAGGGACTTCACCGGGGAGCTGTTTTTT.